Below, 8 T cell receptor beta chains from the same sample are listed, as sequenced in a study of T cell repertoires in cytomegalovirus infection. TCRdb ran MiXCR on the reads and lists one entry per CDR3 protein. Among about 260,000 distinct CDR3 sequences listed, around 9% were seen once. The specimen was PBMCs. Receptors originate from a human donor in good health (CMV status not recorded). Some clones in this sample may be carry-over from other donors' samples.

This clonotype was seen a few times. The chain recombines TRBV20-1 with TRBJ2-7; 9 bases map to TRBD1. V was clipped by 6 bases and J by 4 bases; unmatched bases: 19. Germline V gives CDR1 DFQATT, CDR2 SNEGSKA (reference sequence). The CDR3 runs 17 residues. The chain's CDR3 is CSATGQGRSGAPYEQYF. In nucleotides, the CDR3 is TGCAGTGCGACGGGACAGGGAAGAAGCGGGGCCCCATACGAGCAGTACTTC.

The V and J genes are TRBV5-5 and TRBJ2-1; 8 bases are shared with TRBD1. With V trimmed by 0 bases and J by 5 bases, 4 bases remained unmatched. This CDR3 region has 15 residues. Germline assignment: CDR1 SGHKS and CDR2 YYEKEE (reference sequence). CDR3 sequence: CASSLVGTGNNEQFF. For the CDR3, the DNA is TGTGCCAGCAGCTTGGTGGGGACAGGAAACAATGAGCAGTTCTTC.

This clonotype was detected many times. The J gene is TRBJ2-5, the V gene TRBV7-2; TRBD1 agrees at 9 bases. This CDR3 is 14 amino acids long. The J segment lost 4 bases and the V segment lost 6 bases, leaving 6 bases of the junction unmatched. In germline, CDR1 is SGHTA, CDR2 FQGNSA. CDR3 protein: CASSWSGQGETQYF. Here the CDR3 DNA reads TGTGCCAGCAGTTGGTCGGGACAGGGAGAGACCCAGTACTTC.

This clonotype has a count of ten or more. This sequence joins TRBV6-2 or TRBV6-3 and TRBJ1-1; no definite D call. The CDR3 loop spans 14 amino acids. Germline V lookup: CDR1 MNHEY, CDR2 SVGEGT. The V end lost 0 bases, the J end lost 6 bases, and 11 bases lay between the germline ends. The DNA of the CDR3 is TGTGCCAGCAGTTACTCGGGAGTCTTTGCTGAAGCTTTCTTT. Translating gives CASSYSGVFAEAFF.

J is TRBJ2-1 and V is TRBV19; D is perhaps TRBD2 (6 bases). Germline V gene lookup returns CDR1 LNHDA and CDR2 SQIVND (reference sequence). The ends were cut back, 7 bases at V and 7 bases at J, with 20 bases in the middle. The CDR3 consists of 15 residues. This CDR3 is CASTQLGGTVNEQFF. CDR3 coding DNA: TGTGCCAGTACCCAACTCGGGGGTACTGTGAATGAGCAGTTCTTC.

CDR3 sequence reads: CASRGQGVYEQYF. CDR3 sequence (DNA): TGTGCCAGCAGAGGACAGGGGGTTTACGAGCAGTACTTC. This chain links TRBV27 with TRBJ2-7; 10 nucleotides align to TRBD1. CDR1 is MNHEY, CDR2 SMNVEV, per germline (reference sequence). The V and J ends lost 6 bases and 4 bases, in that order; junction bases with no gene match: 3. The CDR3 runs 13 residues.

The table lists this clonotype with many counts. The chain links TRBV7-2 to TRBJ1-6; D perhaps matches TRBD1 (6 bases). CDR3 size: 14 residues. In germline, CDR1 is SGHTA, CDR2 FQGNSA. V was pared by 2 bases and J by 7 bases, with 9 bases between. The CDR3 DNA reads as TGTGCCAGCAGCTTACTACAGGGCAATTCACCCCTCCACTTT. It codes for CASSLLQGNSPLHF.

The rearrangement joins TRBV6-5 to TRBJ2-3, with 9 bases identical to TRBD2. Germline-derived CDR1 and CDR2 are MNHEY and SVGAGI. V was clipped by 8 bases and J by 2 bases; unmatched bases: 8. This CDR3 has 15 amino acids. CDR3 in amino acids: CASAQAGGVTDTQYF. For the CDR3, the DNA is TGTGCCAGCGCCCAAGCGGGGGGTGTCACAGATACGCAGTATTTT.